In this sample, the clone carrying this TCR beta chain turned up a few times. Its specificity is not known. Trimming removed 7 bases from V and 4 bases from J; junction bases left unmatched: 15. The CDR3 is 16 residues long. Germline V lookup: CDR1 SGHRS, CDR2 YFSETQ. TCRdb called the 5' RACE reads again in MiXCR, with one record for every CDR3 protein. The sample comprises hundreds of thousands of distinct CDR3 sequences, about 12% of which are singletons, and approximately 15% rests with the top ten. This record belongs to a study of T cells after yellow fever vaccination. Study information: Some fractions had low cell numbers, and these were prepared with SMART-Seq v4 Ultra Low Input.

The study's findings and limits: The study re-detected most primary-vaccination clones after the booster (96% CD4, roughly 85% CD8). It was the secondary response that reached its peak faster, day 5 versus 15, but it was weaker.

The specimen was PBMCs, collected on the day of the yellow fever booster vaccination. This TCR was sampled from a man aged 25 to 45 who received the YFV17D yellow fever vaccine. This chain links TRBV5-1 with TRBJ2-3; 7 bases line up with TRBD2. The CDR3 sequence is CASRRGDQKPPDTQYF. In DNA, the CDR3 is TGCGCCAGCCGTCGGGGGGATCAAAAACCCCCAGATACGCAGTATTTT.